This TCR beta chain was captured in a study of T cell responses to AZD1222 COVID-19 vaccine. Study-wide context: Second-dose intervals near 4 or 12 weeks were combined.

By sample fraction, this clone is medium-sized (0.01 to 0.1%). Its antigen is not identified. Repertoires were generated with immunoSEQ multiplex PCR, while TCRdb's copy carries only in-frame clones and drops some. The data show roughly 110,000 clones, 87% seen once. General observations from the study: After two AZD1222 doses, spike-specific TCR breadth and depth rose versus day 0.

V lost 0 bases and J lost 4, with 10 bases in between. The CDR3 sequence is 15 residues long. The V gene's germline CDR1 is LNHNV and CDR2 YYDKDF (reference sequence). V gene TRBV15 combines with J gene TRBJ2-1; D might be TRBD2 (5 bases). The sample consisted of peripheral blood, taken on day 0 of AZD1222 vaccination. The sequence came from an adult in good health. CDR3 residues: CATSREGEGYNEQFF. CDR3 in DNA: TGTGCCACCAGCAGAGAGGGAGAGGGTTACAATGAGCAGTTCTTC.